This TCR beta chain was identified in a study of cytomegalovirus exposure and HLA in healthy donors. Study-wide background: A previous analysis identified approximately 110 million unique TCR beta sequences derived from some 170 million T cells.

Study observations and caveats: Per a later analysis, HLA-associated TCR beta chains showed more clonal expansion than other, equally common TCR beta chains. Roughly even sequencing depth across donors was the assumption behind the presence/absence analyses. A later analysis appeared to link common viral pathogens to several of the most significant clusters.

PCR involved 60 Vbeta and 13 Jbeta primers. The protocol was immunoSEQ multiplex PCR, while the TCRdb copy is restricted to in-frame clones and leaves out a portion. In the table there are approximately 88,000 clones, more than 60% of which are singletons. Remarks on this clone: The antigen is not known. One junction end disagrees with the germline gene, perhaps due to a read error.

The CDR3 contains 16 residues. The V gene's germline CDR1 is SGHRS and CDR2 YFSETQ. The sequenced material came from PBMCs. The J gene is TRBJ1-5, the V gene TRBV5-1; 7 nucleotides match TRBD1. The source of this sequence is a man in his fifties in good health and CMV-seropositive. CDR3 nucleotides: TGCGCCAGCACCCCAACTGGGCAGGGGGTCAATCAGCCCCAGAATTTT. Its protein product is CASTPTGQGVNQPQNF. The whole variable domain, filled in from reference TRBV5-1 and TRBJ1-5, reads KAGVTQTPRYLIKTRGQQVTLSCSPISGHRSVSWYQQTPGQGLQFLFEYFSETQRNKGNFPGRFSGRQFSNSRSEMNVSTLELGDSALYLCASTPTGQGVNQPQNFGDGTRLSIL.